This T cell receptor (beta chain) derives from a study of blood T cell repertoires in COVID-19. Turning to the study itself: Acute and convalescent COVID-19 specimens originated in the United States, Italy and Spain.

Authors' analysis steps: Reference gene primer amplification gave nucleated cell count estimates. Repertoires were generated with immunoSEQ multiplex PCR, while TCRdb's copy carries only in-frame clones and drops some. The DNA was the basis for D and trimming; V, J and clone size are from that table. The sample includes around 80,000 clones, about 80% of them seen just once. Trimming took off 2 bases at V and 7 bases at J, with 9 bases between the two ends. This CDR3 is built from 13 residues. Germline V gene sequence: CDR1 SGHAT, CDR2 FQDESV (reference sequence). The sample was peripheral blood. This TCR was recovered from a man older than 75 with acute or convalescent COVID-19. The chain has TRBV11-1 and TRBJ2-1; D unclear. CDR3 nucleotides: TGTGCCAGCAGCTTAAGGCGCAGGAATGAGCAGTTCTTC. The encoded protein is CASSLRRRNEQFF.